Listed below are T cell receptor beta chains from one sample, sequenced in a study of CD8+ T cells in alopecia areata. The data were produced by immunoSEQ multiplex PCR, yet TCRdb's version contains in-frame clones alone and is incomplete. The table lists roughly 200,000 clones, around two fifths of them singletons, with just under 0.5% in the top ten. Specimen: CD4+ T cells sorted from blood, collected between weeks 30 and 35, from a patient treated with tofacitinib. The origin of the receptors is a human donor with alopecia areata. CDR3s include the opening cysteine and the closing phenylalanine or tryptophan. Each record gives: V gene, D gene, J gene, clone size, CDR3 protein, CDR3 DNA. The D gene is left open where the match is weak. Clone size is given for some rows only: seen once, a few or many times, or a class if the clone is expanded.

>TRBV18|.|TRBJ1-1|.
CASSPPRVEDTEAFF
TGTGCCAGCTCACCCCCCCGGGTTGAGGACACTGAAGCTTTCTTT
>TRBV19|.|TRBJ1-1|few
CASSIRSGAVKAFF
TGTGCCAGTAGTATCCGAAGCGGGGCGGTTAAGGCTTTCTTT
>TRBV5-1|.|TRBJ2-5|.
CASSRNGGRQETQYF
TGCGCCAGCAGCAGGAACGGGGGACGCCAAGAGACCCAGTACTTC
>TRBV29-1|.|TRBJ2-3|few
CSVEWRGAFTDTQYF
TGCAGCGTTGAATGGCGGGGAGCCTTCACAGATACGCAGTATTTT
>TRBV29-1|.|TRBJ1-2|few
CSVDRQEGLGYTF
TGCAGCGTTGATAGACAGGAAGGTTTAGGATACACCTTC
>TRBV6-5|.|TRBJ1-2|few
CASSYQKASAGGYTF
TGTGCCAGCAGTTACCAGAAGGCCTCCGCGGGGGGCTACACCTTC
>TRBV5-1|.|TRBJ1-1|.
CASSLEVVGVGTEAFF
TGCGCCAGCAGCTTGGAGGTGGTAGGGGTAGGAACTGAAGCTTTCTTT
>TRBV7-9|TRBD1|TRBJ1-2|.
CASSSPGQGLEGYTF
TGTGCCAGCAGCTCGCCTGGACAGGGACTAGAGGGCTACACCTTC
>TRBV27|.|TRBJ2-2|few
CASTPRGGPGGGELFF
TGTGCCAGCACCCCCAGAGGGGGGCCAGGCGGCGGGGAGCTGTTTTTT
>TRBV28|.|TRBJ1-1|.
CASSLGNEAFF
TGTGCCAGCAGCCTCGGAAATGAAGCTTTCTTT
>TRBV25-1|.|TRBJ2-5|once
CASSPNGGLQETQYF
TGTGCCAGCAGCCCGAACGGGGGCCTCCAAGAGACCCAGTACTTC
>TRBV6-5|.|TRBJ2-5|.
CASSYSGGGWETQYF
TGTGCCAGCAGTTACTCCGGGGGTGGTTGGGAGACCCAGTACTTC
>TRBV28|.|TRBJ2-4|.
CAVNPVAKNIQYF
TGTGCCGTAAACCCAGTAGCCAAAAACATTCAGTACTTC
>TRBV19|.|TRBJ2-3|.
CASSATRRQGTDTQYF
TGTGCCAGTAGTGCCACAAGGAGGCAGGGCACAGATACGCAGTATTTT
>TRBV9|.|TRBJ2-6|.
CASSVSGANVLTF
TGTGCCAGCAGCGTCTCTGGGGCCAACGTCCTGACTTTC
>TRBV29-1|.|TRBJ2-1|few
CSGTGQFYNEQFF
TGCAGCGGCACCGGACAGTTCTACAATGAGCAGTTCTTC
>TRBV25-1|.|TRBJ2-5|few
CASSAGTSPETQYF
TGTGCCAGCAGCGCTGGTACGTCTCCAGAGACCCAGTACTTC
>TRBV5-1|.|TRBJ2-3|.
CASRSAAGDTQYF
TGCGCCAGCAGATCTGCCGCAGGGGATACGCAGTATTTT
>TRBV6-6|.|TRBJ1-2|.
CASSDPNYGYTF
TGTGCCAGCAGTGACCCAAACTATGGCTACACCTTC
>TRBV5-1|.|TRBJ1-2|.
CASGPGGNYGYTF
TGCGCCAGCGGACCAGGAGGGAACTATGGCTACACCTTC
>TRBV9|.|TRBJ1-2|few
CASSVVSGLPTF
TGTGCCAGCAGCGTAGTGTCGGGCCTACCCACCTTC
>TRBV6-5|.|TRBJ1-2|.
CASSYSTWGDGYTF
TGTGCCAGCAGTTACTCGACCTGGGGCGATGGCTACACCTTC
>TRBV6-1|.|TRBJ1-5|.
CASSDDDLRNQPQHF
TGTGCCAGCAGTGATGATGATCTACGCAATCAGCCCCAGCATTTT
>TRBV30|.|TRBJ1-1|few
CASTFGGMNTEAFF
TGTGCCTCAACTTTTGGAGGAATGAACACTGAAGCTTTCTTT
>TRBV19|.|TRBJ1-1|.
CASTPGGSNTEAFF
TGTGCCAGTACCCCGGGCGGGTCGAACACTGAAGCTTTCTTT
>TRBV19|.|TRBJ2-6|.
CASRRGRTSGANVLTF
TGTGCCAGTCGCCGAGGACGGACCTCTGGGGCCAACGTCCTGACTTTC
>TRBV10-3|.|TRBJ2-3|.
CATHSTDTQYF
TGTGCCACTCATTCCACAGATACGCAGTATTTT
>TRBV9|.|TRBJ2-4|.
CASSDSVAKNIQYF
TGTGCCAGCAGCGACAGTGTAGCCAAAAACATTCAGTACTTC
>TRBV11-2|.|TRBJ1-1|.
CASSLEGSTEAFF
TGTGCCAGCAGCTTAGAGGGTAGCACTGAAGCTTTCTTT
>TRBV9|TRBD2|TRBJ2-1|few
CASSVGASGGPYNEQFF
TGTGCCAGCAGCGTAGGGGCTAGCGGGGGTCCCTACAATGAGCAGTTCTTC
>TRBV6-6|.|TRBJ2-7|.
CASSPGGYEQYF
TGTGCCAGCAGCCCCGGCGGATATGAGCAGTACTTC
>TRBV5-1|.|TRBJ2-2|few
CASSRDTNTGELFF
TGCGCCAGCAGCCGGGACACAAACACCGGGGAGCTGTTTTTT
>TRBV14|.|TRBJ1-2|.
CASSHLHQSGYTF
TGTGCCAGCAGCCACCTTCACCAATCTGGCTACACCTTC
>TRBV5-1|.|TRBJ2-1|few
CASRPGSSYNEQFF
TGCGCCAGCCGGCCGGGCAGTTCCTACAATGAGCAGTTCTTC
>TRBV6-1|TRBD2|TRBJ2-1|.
CASSEAGLAGDLEFF
TGTGCCAGCAGTGAAGCGGGACTAGCGGGGGATCTGGAGTTCTTC
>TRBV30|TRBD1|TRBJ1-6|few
CAWSTGANSPLHF
TGTGCCTGGAGTACAGGGGCTAATTCACCCCTCCACTTT
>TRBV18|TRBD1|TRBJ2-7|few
CASSRRQGLYEQYF
TGTGCCAGCTCACGCAGACAGGGTCTCTACGAGCAGTACTTC
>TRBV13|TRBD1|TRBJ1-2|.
CASSFSGGVPRGYTF
TGTGCCAGCAGCTTCTCAGGGGGCGTCCCAAGAGGCTACACCTTC
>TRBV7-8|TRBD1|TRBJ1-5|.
CASSQGTGGWPQHF
TGTGCCAGCAGCCAGGGGACAGGGGGGTGGCCCCAGCATTTT
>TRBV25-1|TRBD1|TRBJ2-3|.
CASSPDRGPDTQYF
TGTGCCAGCAGCCCGGACAGGGGGCCTGATACGCAGTATTTT
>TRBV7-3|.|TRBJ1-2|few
CASSLNVGRGYTF
TGTGCCAGCAGCTTAAACGTCGGTCGGGGCTACACCTTC
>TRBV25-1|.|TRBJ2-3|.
CASSEFGGTDTQYF
TGTGCCAGCAGTGAATTTGGGGGCACAGATACGCAGTATTTT
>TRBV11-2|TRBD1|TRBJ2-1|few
CASSSMDRGIDEQFF
TGTGCCAGCAGCTCGATGGACAGGGGGATCGATGAGCAGTTCTTC
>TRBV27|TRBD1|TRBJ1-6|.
CASSLEQGNSPLHF
TGTGCCAGCAGTTTAGAACAGGGGAATTCACCCCTCCACTTT
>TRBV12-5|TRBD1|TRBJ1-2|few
CASSGGFDYGYTF
TGTGCATCATCAGGGGGATTCGACTATGGCTACACCTTC
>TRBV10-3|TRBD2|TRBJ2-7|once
CATGGEGTYEQYF
TGTGCCACCGGTGGGGAGGGGACCTACGAGCAGTACTTC
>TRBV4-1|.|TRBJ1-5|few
CASSQGSALNQPQHF
TGCGCCAGCAGCCAAGGTTCAGCACTGAATCAGCCCCAGCATTTT
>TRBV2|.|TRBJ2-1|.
CASSPPSDYNEQFF
TGTGCCAGCAGTCCCCCAAGTGACTACAATGAGCAGTTCTTC
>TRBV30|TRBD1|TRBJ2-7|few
CAWGRQGPTYEQYF
TGTGCCTGGGGGAGACAGGGGCCTACCTACGAGCAGTACTTC
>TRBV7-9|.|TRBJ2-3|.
CASSVSPDTQYF
TGTGCCAGCAGCGTCTCGCCGGATACGCAGTATTTT
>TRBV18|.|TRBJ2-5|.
CASSQAEETQYF
TGTGCCAGCTCACAGGCCGAAGAGACCCAGTACTTC
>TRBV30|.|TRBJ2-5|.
CAWSALGNLRETQYF
TGTGCCTGGAGTGCTCTCGGGAACCTCAGAGAGACCCAGTACTTC
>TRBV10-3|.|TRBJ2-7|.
CAISESGNEQYF
TGTGCCATCAGTGAGTCTGGAAACGAGCAGTACTTC